A single sample is the source of the 29 T cell receptor beta chains below, sequenced in a study of shared clonotypes between healthy human individuals. Naive CD8 populations comprised CD45RO-negative cells positively selected for CCR7, excluding terminally differentiated effector memory CD45RA+ cells. TCRdb's table, derived via immunoSEQ multiplex PCR, lists solely in-frame clones and lacks some. Of around 2,000,000 clones listed, about 95% are singletons. Sample: naive CD8+ T cells sorted from blood. All receptors derive from a man younger than 35 in good health.

The chain has TRBV13 and TRBJ2-3; D is undetermined. The CDR3 is 11 amino acids. Germline-derived CDR1 and CDR2 are PRHDT and FYEKMQ (reference sequence). Trimming shortened V by 8 bases and J by 6 bases, and 9 bases separated the two germline ends. CDR3 region: CASGSGDTQYF. CDR3 DNA sequence: TGTGCCAGCGGATCCGGGGATACGCAGTATTTT.

The rearrangement joins TRBV9 to TRBJ1-2; 8 bases align to TRBD1. The CDR3 contains 14 residues. With V trimmed by 7 bases and J by 6 bases, 11 bases remained unmatched. CDR1 is SGDLS and CDR2 is YYNGEE in the germline V gene. The CDR3 coding sequence is TGTGCCAGCGGAGACCCGACAGGGGTTAATGGCTACACCTTC. This gives the protein CASGDPTGVNGYTF.

V gene TRBV13 combines with J gene TRBJ2-1, with D tentatively TRBD2 (6 bases). V gave up 1 base and J gave up 2 bases, with 12 bases separating them. Looked up from germline, CDR1 is PRHDT and CDR2 is FYEKMQ (reference sequence). This CDR3 comprises 16 residues. CDR3 sequence (DNA): TGTGCCAGCAGCTTAGAACGCGGGACGCCCTACAATGAGCAGTTCTTC. This gives the protein CASSLERGTPYNEQFF.

To note about this clone: Other DNA sequences in the same sample also yield this CDR3. The chain combines TRBV28 with TRBJ1-5, with D possibly TRBD1 on 5 matching bases. V was cut by 1 base and J by 2 bases, with 9 bases left in between. The CDR3 is made up of 15 amino acids. Germline V gene lookup returns CDR1 MDHEN and CDR2 SYDVKM. CDR3 bases: TGTGCCAGCAGTTTATTGCAGGGCGGCAATCAGCCCCAGCATTTT. This encodes CASSLLQGGNQPQHF.

J is TRBJ1-5 and V is TRBV25-1; TRBD1 is a possible D gene (6 bases). This CDR3 is built from 15 residues. The V end lost 6 bases, the J end lost 7 bases, and 19 bases lay between the germline ends. Germline V gene data show CDR1 as MGHDK and CDR2 as SYGVNS. This CDR3 reads CASRGQGLGEQPQHF. In DNA, the CDR3 is TGTGCCAGCAGGGGGCAGGGGCTTGGGGAACAGCCCCAGCATTTT.

The CDR3 region is CASSQEGQGVHEQYF. Here the CDR3 DNA reads TGCGCCAGCAGCCAAGAGGGACAGGGGGTCCACGAGCAGTACTTC. The genes are TRBV4-1 and TRBJ2-7, with 11 bases matching TRBD1. Germline values: CDR1 MGHRA, CDR2 YSYEKL. There are 15 residues in the CDR3. Unmatched junction bases numbered 3, after V lost 0 bases and J lost 5 bases.

The chain recombines TRBV4-3 with TRBJ2-1; 7 bases map to TRBD1. Germline V gene lookup returns CDR1 LGHNA and CDR2 YSLEER. Trimming cost V 4 bases and J 3 bases; bases outside gene matches: 9. The CDR3 loop spans 16 amino acids. CDR3 sequence: CASSPHLDRYYNEQFF. In nucleotides, the CDR3 is TGCGCCAGCAGCCCGCACCTGGACAGGTACTACAATGAGCAGTTCTTC.

This chain links TRBV9 with TRBJ2-3; D is possibly TRBD2 (5 bases). The CDR3 is made up of 12 amino acids. Per the germline V gene, CDR1 is SGDLS and CDR2 is YYNGEE. Trimming pared 6 bases from V and 4 bases from J, leaving 9 bases between. The CDR3 loop reads CASNAGADTQYF. As DNA, the CDR3 is TGTGCCAGCAACGCCGGGGCAGATACGCAGTATTTT.

This clone has a single count. The gene calls are TRBV6-5 and TRBJ2-2, with 8 bases fitting TRBD1. This CDR3 has 15 residues. J gave up 4 bases and V 5 bases, and 6 bases lay outside the gene matches. Germline CDR1 reads MNHEY; CDR2 reads SVGAGI. The CDR3 protein is CASSHGQGPTGELFF. CDR3 nucleotides: TGTGCCAGCAGTCACGGACAGGGACCCACCGGGGAGCTGTTTTTT.

The rearrangement uses TRBV6-5 and TRBJ1-2; 8 bases align to TRBD1. The CDR3 loop spans 14 amino acids. CDR1 MNHEY and CDR2 SVGAGI come from the germline V gene. The trim removed 5 bases at V and 4 bases at J, leaving 6 bases unmatched. CDR3 nucleotide sequence: TGTGCCAGCAGTCAAACAGGGGGTTCCTATGGCTACACCTTC. Protein sequence: CASSQTGGSYGYTF.

This clone was seen a handful of times. The chain joins TRBV2 to TRBJ1-6; 7 bases match TRBD1. V was pared by 8 bases and J by 9 bases, with 4 bases of the junction left unmatched. The germline V gene has CDR1 SNHLY and CDR2 FYNNEI. The CDR3 spans 12 residues. DNA of the CDR3: TGTGCCAGCGACAGGGCCGGTTCACCCCTCCACTTT. It translates to CASDRAGSPLHF.

This clone was counted once. This chain joins TRBV10-3 and TRBJ1-3, with a weak D call TRBD1 (5 bases). CDR3 length: 12 amino acids. V lost 10 bases and J lost 8, with 15 bases in between. Germline lookup yields CDR1 ENHRY and CDR2 SYGVKD. The CDR3: CATQDRTYTIYF. The CDR3 region has the DNA TGTGCCACACAGGACCGGACTTACACCATATATTTT.

This chain connects TRBV4-1 to TRBJ2-1; D not certain. CDR1 is MGHRA and CDR2 is YSYEKL in the germline V gene. Trimming pared 3 bases from V and 4 bases from J, leaving 10 bases between. This CDR3 comprises 14 residues. This CDR3 reads CASSHTVGYNEQFF. The CDR3 DNA reads as TGCGCCAGCAGCCACACGGTGGGGTACAATGAGCAGTTCTTC.

This chain joins TRBV11-2 and TRBJ2-7; D remains ambiguous. This CDR3 comprises 14 residues. Germline CDR1 is SGHAT and CDR2 is FQNNGV. Trimming removed 3 bases from V and 2 bases from J, with 11 bases in between. The CDR3 here is CASSFDSGTYEQYF. The CDR3 nucleotides are TGTGCCAGCAGCTTTGACTCTGGAACCTACGAGCAGTACTTC.

This clone came up once. The chain is built from TRBV5-6 and TRBJ2-7; TRBD2 aligns across 7 bases. J gave up 6 bases and V 0 bases, and 3 bases lay outside the gene matches. The V gene's germline CDR1 is SGHDT and CDR2 YYEEEE. This CDR3 is built from 13 residues. CDR3 region: CASSLEWTSEQYF. CDR3 coding DNA: TGTGCCAGCAGCTTGGAATGGACTAGCGAGCAGTACTTC.

The V call is TRBV4-1, the J call TRBJ1-4, with D unclear. The CDR3 covers 13 residues. CDR1 MGHRA and CDR2 YSYEKL come from the germline V gene. The V end was cut by 1 base, the J end by 7 bases, with 7 bases between. The CDR3 bases are TGCGCCAGCAGCCAAGGATTCCTTGAAAAACTGTTTTTT. As protein: CASSQGFLEKLFF.

This clone has just a few counts. The chain joins TRBV9 to TRBJ2-3, with TRBD2 as a possible D gene (6 bases). The CDR3 spans 14 residues. Germline lookup yields CDR1 SGDLS and CDR2 YYNGEE. The V end was cut by 3 bases, the J end by 0 bases, with 8 bases between. DNA for the CDR3: TGTGCCAGCAGCGAAAGCGGGAGCACAGATACGCAGTATTTT. This translates into CASSESGSTDTQYF.

The chain joins TRBV7-9 to TRBJ1-2; TRBD1 agrees at 10 bases. Germline CDR1 SEHNR, CDR2 FQNEAQ (reference sequence). Unmatched junction bases numbered 10, after V lost 4 bases and J lost 8 bases. The CDR3 totals 15 residues. The CDR3 spells CASSSVPGTGDGYTF. In DNA, the CDR3 is TGTGCCAGCAGCTCTGTCCCCGGGACAGGGGACGGCTACACCTTC.

The chain links TRBV27 to TRBJ2-7; TRBD2 aligns across 12 bases. The CDR3 extends over 14 amino acids. V shed 4 bases, J shed 3 bases, and the junction held 1 base outside the gene matches. From germline, CDR1 is MNHEY and CDR2 SMNVEV (reference sequence). CDR3 region: CASSSSGGVYEQYF. The CDR3 DNA reads TGTGCCAGCAGTTCTAGCGGGGGGGTCTACGAGCAGTACTTC.

This chain links TRBV5-1 with TRBJ2-2, with D possibly being TRBD2 (5 bases). CDR3 size: 13 residues. The germline V and J ends were trimmed by 3 bases and 6 bases, with 9 bases remaining between them. Looked up from germline, CDR1 is SGHRS and CDR2 is YFSETQ. This CDR3 is CASSWTSSGELFF. In nucleotides, the CDR3 is TGCGCCAGCAGCTGGACTTCGTCCGGGGAGCTGTTTTTT.

Notes on this clone: The junction does not match germline at one end; this may be a read error. The chain carries TRBV5-4 and TRBJ2-1, with 10 bases that match TRBD1. This CDR3 has 13 residues. Germline CDR1 is SGHNT and CDR2 is YYREEE (reference sequence). The CDR3 loop is CASRLGQGSEQFF. The CDR3 DNA reads TGTGCCAGCAGGTTGGGACAGGGGAGTGAGCAGTTCTTC. The full variable domain, in which reference TRBV5-4 and TRBJ2-1 provide the parts outside the CDR3, is ETGVTQSPTHLIKTRGQQVTLRCSSQSGHNTVSWYQQALGQGPQFIFQYYREEENGRGNFPPRFSGLQFPNYSSELNVNALELDDSALYLCASRLGQGSEQFFGPGTRLTVL.

The gene calls are TRBV2 and TRBJ2-3; TRBD1 aligns across 7 bases. V shed 7 bases and J 5 bases; nucleotides not matched to a gene: 9. This CDR3 has 14 amino acids. Germline CDR1 and CDR2: SNHLY and FYNNEI. The CDR3 sequence: CASTRLTGQDTQYF. DNA of the CDR3: TGTGCCAGCACCCGACTGACAGGGCAAGATACGCAGTATTTT. The full variable domain, its missing parts supplied by reference TRBV2 and TRBJ2-3, is EPEVTQTPSHQVTQMGQEVILRCVPISNHLYFYWYRQILGQKVEFLVSFYNNEISEKSEIFDDQFSVERPDGSNFTLKIRSTKLEDSAMYFCASTRLTGQDTQYFGPGTRLTVL.

CDR3 sequence: CATSRDLLDMTDYGYTF. Here the CDR3 DNA reads TGTGCCACCAGCAGAGATTTATTGGACATGACGGACTATGGCTACACCTTC. The J gene is TRBJ1-2, the V gene TRBV15, with a tentative D call TRBD1 (5 bases). CDR1 and CDR2 (germline): LNHNV, YYDKDF (reference sequence). The length of the CDR3 is 17 residues. Deletions cut 0 bases from V and 3 bases from J, with 17 bases between.

The V gene is TRBV27, the J gene TRBJ2-1; a weak D match, TRBD2 (6 bases). With 6 bases removed from V and 2 bases from J, the gap between germline ends came to 14 bases. Germline V gene sequence: CDR1 MNHEY, CDR2 SMNVEV (reference sequence). The CDR3 sequence is 15 residues long. Here the CDR3 DNA reads TGTGCCAGCAGCCGGACCTCTAGCGCCTACAATGAGCAGTTCTTC. Its protein product is CASSRTSSAYNEQFF.

On this clone itself: The same CDR3 also results from other DNA sequences found in this sample. The chain couples TRBV27 to TRBJ2-7, with 11 bases aligning to TRBD2. The germline gives CDR1 MNHEY, CDR2 SMNVEV (reference sequence). J lost 3 bases, V lost 2 bases, and 0 bases had no gene match. CDR3 length: 14 amino acids. As DNA, the CDR3 is TGTGCCAGCAGTTTACTAGCGGGAGGCTACGAGCAGTACTTC. The encoded protein is CASSLLAGGYEQYF.

The chain couples TRBV6-1 to TRBJ1-2, with D perhaps TRBD1 (5 bases). This CDR3 is 13 amino acids long. Trimming stripped 5 bases from V and 2 bases from J, with 9 bases between. CDR1 is MNHNS, CDR2 SASEGT, per germline. DNA of the CDR3: TGTGCCAGCAGTTATGCAGGGAACTATGGCTACACCTTC. As protein: CASSYAGNYGYTF.

V and J are TRBV4-1 and TRBJ2-5, with 11 bases identical to TRBD2. In germline, CDR1 is MGHRA, CDR2 YSYEKL. The CDR3 extends over 16 amino acids. J was trimmed by 3 bases and V by 1 base; bases with no gene match: 4. CDR3 sequence (DNA): TGCGCCAGCAGCCAAGCTCCGGGACTAGCGGAAGAGACCCAGTACTTC. Translation gives CASSQAPGLAEETQYF.

The genes are TRBV13 and TRBJ2-5, with D perhaps matching TRBD1 or TRBD2 (5 bases each). This CDR3 has 12 amino acids. Trimming shortened V by 1 base and J by 7 bases, and 7 bases separated the two germline ends. Germline CDR1 PRHDT, CDR2 FYEKMQ (reference sequence). Written as DNA, the CDR3 is TGTGCCAGCAGCTTAGAGGGGACGACCCAGTACTTC. It specifies CASSLEGTTQYF.

This chain uses TRBV4-3 with TRBJ2-1; D is possibly TRBD1 (6 bases). The V gene lost 4 bases and the J gene lost 4 bases, with 14 bases spanning the gap. Germline CDR1 and CDR2: LGHNA and YSLEER. The CDR3 runs 15 residues. CDR3 amino acids: CASSLGQGIYNEQFF. Here the CDR3 DNA reads TGCGCCAGCAGCCTCGGGCAGGGGATTTACAATGAGCAGTTCTTC.